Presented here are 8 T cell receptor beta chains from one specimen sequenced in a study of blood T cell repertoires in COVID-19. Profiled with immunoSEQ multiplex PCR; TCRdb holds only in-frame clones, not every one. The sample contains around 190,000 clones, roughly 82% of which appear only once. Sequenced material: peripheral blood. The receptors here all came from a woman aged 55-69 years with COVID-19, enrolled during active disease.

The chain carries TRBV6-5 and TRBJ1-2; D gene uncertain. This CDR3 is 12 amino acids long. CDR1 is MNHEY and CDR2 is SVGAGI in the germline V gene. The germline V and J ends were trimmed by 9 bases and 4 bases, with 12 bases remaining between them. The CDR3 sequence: CASFNALYGYTF. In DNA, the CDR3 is TGTGCCAGTTTCAACGCGCTCTATGGCTACACCTTC.

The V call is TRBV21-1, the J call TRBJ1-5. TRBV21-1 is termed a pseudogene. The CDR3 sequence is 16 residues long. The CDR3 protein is CASSKVGNRGNQPQHF. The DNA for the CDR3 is TGTGCCAGCAGCAAAGTGGGCAACAGAGGGAATCAGCCCCAGCATTTT.

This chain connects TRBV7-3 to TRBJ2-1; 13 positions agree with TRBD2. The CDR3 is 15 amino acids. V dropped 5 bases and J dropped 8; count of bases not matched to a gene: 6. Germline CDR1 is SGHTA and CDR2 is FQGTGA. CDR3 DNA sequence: TGTGCCAGCAGCAAACTAGCGGGAGGGTCCTATGAGCAGTTCTTC. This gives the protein CASSKLAGGSYEQFF.

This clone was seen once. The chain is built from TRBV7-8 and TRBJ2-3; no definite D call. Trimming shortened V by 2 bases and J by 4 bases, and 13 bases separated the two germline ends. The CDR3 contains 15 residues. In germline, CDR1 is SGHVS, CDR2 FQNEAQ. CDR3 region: CASSLNLLTSDTQYF. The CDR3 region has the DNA TGTGCCAGCAGCTTAAATCTCCTAACCTCAGATACGCAGTATTTT.

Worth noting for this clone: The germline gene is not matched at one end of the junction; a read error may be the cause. The chain's CDR3 is CAGRPGRAYINYGYTF. The DNA of the CDR3 is TGTGCCGGCAGGCCGGGAAGGGCGTATATTAACTATGGCTACACCTTC. This chain connects TRBV28 to TRBJ1-2; D unresolved. The germline V gene has CDR1 MDHEN and CDR2 SYDVKM. CDR3 length: 16 residues.

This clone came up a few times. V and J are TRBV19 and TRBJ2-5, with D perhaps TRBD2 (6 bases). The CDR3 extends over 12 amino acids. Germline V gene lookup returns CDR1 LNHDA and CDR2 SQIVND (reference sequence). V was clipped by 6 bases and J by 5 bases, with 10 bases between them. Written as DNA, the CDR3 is TGTGCCAGTAGGCAGGCGGGGGAGACCCAGTACTTC. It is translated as CASRQAGETQYF.

CDR3 sequence reads: CASSPRGPTGDSYEQYF. CDR3 coding DNA: TGTGCCAGCAGTCCAAGGGGGCCAACAGGGGACTCCTACGAGCAGTACTTC. The rearrangement links TRBV28 to TRBJ2-7; 7 nucleotides align to TRBD1. The germline CDR1 and CDR2 sequences are MDHEN and SYDVKM. With V trimmed by 5 bases and J by 0 bases, 13 bases remained unmatched. The CDR3 runs 17 residues. The whole variable domain, remainder taken from reference TRBV28 and TRBJ2-7, is DVKVTQSSRYLVKRTGEKVFLECVQDMDHENMFWYRQDPGLGLRLIYFSYDVKMKEKGDIPEGYSVSREKKERFSLILESASTNQTSMYLCASSPRGPTGDSYEQYFGPGTRLTVT.

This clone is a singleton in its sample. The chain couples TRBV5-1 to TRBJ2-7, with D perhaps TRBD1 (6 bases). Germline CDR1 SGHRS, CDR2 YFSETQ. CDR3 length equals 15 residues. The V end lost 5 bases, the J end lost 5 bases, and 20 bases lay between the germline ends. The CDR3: CASSPQGSRSNEQYF. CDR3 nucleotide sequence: TGCGCCAGCAGTCCACAGGGTTCCCGAAGTAACGAGCAGTACTTC.